The TCR beta chain under discussion was sequenced for a study of T-cell memory formation after mild COVID-19. In the study overall: Clusters were largely donor specific. Overall study results and limits: Some clones that responded were present in memory (sampled pre-infection), which suggests cross-reactive memory joined. From day 15 to 85, contracting clones were balanced between CD4 and CD8, whereas later expanders leaned toward CD4+.

The V end was cut by 5 bases, the J end by 2 bases, with 11 bases between. The CDR3 has 15 amino acids. Germline CDR1 and CDR2: SGHDT and YYEEEE. MiXCR, applied by TCRdb to the 5' RACE reads, yields one record per CDR3 protein. The sample has about 190,000 distinct CDR3 sequences; about 17% are singletons. The table lists this clonotype with a few counts. Its antigen is currently unknown. V and J are TRBV5-6 and TRBJ2-6, with D uncertain. Sequencing was carried out using PBMCs or a T cell subset sorted from them (not recorded which). The receptor was derived from an adult woman who had mild COVID-19 (a few samples of this study predate the infection). Cell type and time point are not known. CDR3 coding DNA: TGTGCCAGCAGTCTACGGGCCGCTGGGGCCAACGTCCTGACTTTC. Translating gives CASSLRAAGANVLTF.